Sequencing of this T cell receptor beta chain was carried out in a study of control samples from healthy donors and cancer patients. In germline, CDR1 is MNHNY, CDR2 SVGAGI (reference sequence). V lost 5 bases, J lost 1 base, and 3 bases stayed unmatched. The CDR3 runs to 15 residues. Only in-frame clones appear in the TCRdb table, and some are missing; sequencing was by immunoSEQ multiplex PCR. The data show 160,000 or so clones, 90% to 95% seen once. V and J are TRBV6-6 and TRBJ2-2; 8 bases match TRBD2. This receptor was taken from a woman aged 25 to 45 in good health. Material: blood. The chain's CDR3 is CASSHSGVNTGELFF. Here the CDR3 DNA reads TGTGCCAGCAGTCATAGCGGGGTGAACACCGGGGAGCTGTTTTTT.